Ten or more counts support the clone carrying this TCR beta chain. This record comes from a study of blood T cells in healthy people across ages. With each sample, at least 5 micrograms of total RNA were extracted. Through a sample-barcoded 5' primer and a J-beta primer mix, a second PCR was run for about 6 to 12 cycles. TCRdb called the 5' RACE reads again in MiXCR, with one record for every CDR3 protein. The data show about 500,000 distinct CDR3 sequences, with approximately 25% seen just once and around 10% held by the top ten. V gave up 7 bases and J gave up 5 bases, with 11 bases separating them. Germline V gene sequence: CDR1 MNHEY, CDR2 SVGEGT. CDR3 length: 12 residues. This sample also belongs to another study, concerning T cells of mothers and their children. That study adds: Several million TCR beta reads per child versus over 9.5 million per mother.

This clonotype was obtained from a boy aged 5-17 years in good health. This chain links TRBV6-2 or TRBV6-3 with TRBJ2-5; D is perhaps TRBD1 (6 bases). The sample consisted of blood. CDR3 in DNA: TGTGCCAGCACCACCCAGGGGGAGACCCAGTACTTC. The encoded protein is CASTTQGETQYF.